One and the same sample provided the 5 T cell receptor beta chains below, sequenced in a study of T cells in Graves' hyperthyroidism and ophthalmopathy. Authors of the study amplified TCR beta CDR3 regions from RNA transcripts. The HTBI set primed first-round TCR CDR3 RT-PCR. One entry per CDR3 protein, called by TCRdb with MiXCR from the multiplex PCR reads. The data show 300,000 to 350,000 distinct CDR3 sequences, roughly 17% seen once. Sequenced material: blood. The receptors derive from a young man with Graves' hyperthyroidism.

This clonotype showed up many times. The chain joins TRBV11-2 to TRBJ2-5; tentative D call: TRBD1 (6 bases). Germline values: CDR1 SGHAT, CDR2 FQNNGV. The V and J ends lost 8 bases and 2 bases respectively, with 9 bases between them. The CDR3 contains 12 residues. CDR3 nucleotide sequence: TGTGCCAGCCTCGGACAGCAAGAGACCCAGTACTTC. Protein: CASLGQQETQYF.

This chain links TRBV20-1 with TRBJ2-7; the match to TRBD2 covers 13 bases. CDR1 and CDR2 (germline): DFQATT, SNEGSKA (reference sequence). This CDR3 spans 14 amino acids. The trim removed 3 bases at V and 2 bases at J, leaving 1 base unmatched. CDR3 protein: CSARGTSGTYEQYF. The CDR3 nucleotides are TGCAGTGCTAGGGGGACTAGCGGGACCTACGAGCAGTACTTC.

This clonotype appeared many times. The DNA for the CDR3 is TGTGCCAGCAGCTTACGCAGATACGGGAGGAGAGCTTTCTTT. It encodes CASSLRRYGRRAFF. The V and J genes are TRBV7-6 and TRBJ1-1; unclear D gene. V was cut by 2 bases and J by 10 bases, with 17 bases left in between. Germline V gives CDR1 SGHVS, CDR2 FNYEAQ. CDR3 size: 14 residues.

This clonotype turned up a few times. This rearrangement joins TRBV5-1 to TRBJ2-5, with TRBD1 matching 8 bases. The CDR3 runs 14 residues. Trimming removed 4 bases from V and 4 bases from J; junction bases left unmatched: 6. Germline CDR1 is SGHRS and CDR2 is YFSETQ. The CDR3 DNA sequence: TGCGCCAGCAGCCTGGCGGGGACAGGAGAGACCCAGTACTTC. This encodes CASSLAGTGETQYF.

V and J are TRBV25-1 and TRBJ1-1; D is ambiguous. Trimming removed 6 bases from V and 4 bases from J, with 15 bases in between. The CDR3 sequence is 14 residues long. Germline V gene lookup returns CDR1 MGHDK and CDR2 SYGVNS. CDR3 sequence: CASSDWSWATEAFF. CDR3 DNA sequence: TGTGCCAGCAGCGACTGGTCCTGGGCCACTGAAGCTTTCTTT.